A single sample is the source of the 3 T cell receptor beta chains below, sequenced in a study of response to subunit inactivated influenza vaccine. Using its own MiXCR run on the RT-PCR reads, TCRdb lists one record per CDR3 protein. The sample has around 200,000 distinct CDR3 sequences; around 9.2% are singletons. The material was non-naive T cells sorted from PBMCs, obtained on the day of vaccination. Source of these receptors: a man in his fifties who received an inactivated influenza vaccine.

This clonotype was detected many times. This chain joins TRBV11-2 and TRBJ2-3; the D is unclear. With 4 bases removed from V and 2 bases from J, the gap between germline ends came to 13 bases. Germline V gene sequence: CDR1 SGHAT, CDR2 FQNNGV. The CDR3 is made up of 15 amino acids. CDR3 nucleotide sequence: TGTGCCAGCAGCTCCCCCCGTGGGGTCACAGATACGCAGTATTTT. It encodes CASSSPRGVTDTQYF.

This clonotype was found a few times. CDR3 sequence (DNA): TGTGCCAGCAGCTCGGGACAGTATAACACTGAAGCTTTCTTT. This sequence encodes CASSSGQYNTEAFF. The chain is built from TRBV7-2 and TRBJ1-1; TRBD1 agrees at 7 bases. CDR1 is SGHTA and CDR2 is FQGNSA in the germline V gene. This CDR3 spans 14 amino acids. The V segment lost 4 bases and the J segment 2 bases; nucleotides outside the gene matches: 4.

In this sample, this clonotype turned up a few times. The CDR3 reads CASSDRAGYTF. The CDR3 nucleotides read TGTGCCAGCAGTGACAGGGCGGGCTACACCTTC. This chain joins TRBV6-1 and TRBJ1-2; a weak D match, TRBD1 (5 bases). Deletions cut 3 bases from V and 8 bases from J, with 7 bases between. The CDR3 runs to 11 residues. The germline gives CDR1 MNHNS, CDR2 SASEGT.